A single sample is the source of the 8 T cell receptor beta chains below, sequenced in a study of cytotoxic CD8 clonotypes in ibrutinib-treated CLL (dated by TCRdb to about 2021). The sample's time point label is to be understood as: roughly 23 months on ibrutinib. The library was produced with the immunoSEQ multiplex PCR assay. The immuneACCESS repertoire file appears here via TCRdb, limited to in-frame rearrangements. These files lack a portion of the clones; in checked studies, under half of the deficit traces to unresolved V genes, and the cause of the others is not known. The table for this sample lists some 29,000 clones; roughly 69% of them were counted only once. Together, the top ten hold roughly 56% of the sample. The sample here was PBMCs, taken after 24 months of ibrutinib treatment. All receptors derive from a human donor with chronic lymphocytic leukemia.

The chain uses TRBV6-6 and TRBJ2-3; D not resolved. The CDR3 is made up of 14 amino acids. Germline V CDR1 and CDR2: MNHNY, SVGAGI (reference sequence). V was trimmed by 6 bases and J by 5 bases, leaving 15 bases between them. The CDR3 DNA reads TGTGCCAGCAGCTCAGACCCCAGGATAGATACGCAGTATTTT. It encodes CASSSDPRIDTQYF.

This clone was observed a single time. The chain carries TRBV30 and TRBJ1-4; possibly TRBD1 for D (5 bases). Trimming pared 2 bases from V and 10 bases from J, leaving 17 bases between. CDR1 is GTSNPN, CDR2 SVGIG, per germline (reference sequence). The CDR3 runs to 14 residues. The CDR3 loop reads CAWSKGAGKGKLFF. The CDR3 DNA is TGTGCCTGGAGTAAAGGGGCCGGGAAAGGAAAACTGTTTTTT.

The chain carries TRBV4-3 and TRBJ1-4; no firm D call. Looked up from germline, CDR1 is LGHNA and CDR2 is YSLEER. This CDR3 has 16 residues. V lost 0 bases and J lost 3, with 11 bases in between. Here the CDR3 DNA reads TGCGCCAGCAGCCAAGATACTGGGATAGCTAATGAAAAACTGTTTTTT. Translating it yields CASSQDTGIANEKLFF.

This rearrangement joins TRBV5-1 to TRBJ2-7; no reliable D call. Germline loops: CDR1 SGHRS, CDR2 YFSETQ. The CDR3 is made up of 14 amino acids. Trimming removed 4 bases at V and 0 bases at J, with 11 bases between. The CDR3 bases are TGCGCCAGCAGCCTCCAGTCCAGCTCCTACGAGCAGTACTTC. Translated, it gives CASSLQSSSYEQYF. The complete variable domain, with remaining parts taken from reference TRBV5-1 and TRBJ2-7, reads KAGVTQTPRYLIKTRGQQVTLSCSPISGHRSVSWYQQTPGQGLQFLFEYFSETQRNKGNFPGRFSGRQFSNSRSEMNVSTLELGDSALYLCASSLQSSSYEQYFGPGTRLTVT.

V usage is TRBV28 and J usage is TRBJ2-7; maybe TRBD2 (6 bases). V was trimmed by 1 base and J by 4 bases, leaving 14 bases between them. Germline V lookup: CDR1 MDHEN, CDR2 SYDVKM. The length of the CDR3 is 15 residues. CDR3 region: CASSLYGGARYEQYF. CDR3 bases: TGTGCCAGCAGTTTATACGGGGGAGCAAGATACGAGCAGTACTTC.

The chain uses TRBV2 and TRBJ2-7; D unclear. The CDR3 extends over 11 amino acids. CDR1 SNHLY and CDR2 FYNNEI come from the germline V gene. Trimming cost V 4 bases and J 3 bases, with 4 bases left between them. The CDR3 nucleotides read TGTGCCAGCAGTGGAGACTACGAGCAGTACTTC. Protein sequence: CASSGDYEQYF.

The chain uses TRBV7-6 and TRBJ1-6; D remains unclear. V was cut by 5 bases and J by 8 bases, with 10 bases left in between. In germline, CDR1 is SGHVS, CDR2 FNYEAQ. The CDR3 extends over 13 amino acids. The CDR3 is CASSPARDSPLHF. The CDR3 nucleotides are TGTGCCAGCAGCCCCGCGAGGGATTCACCCCTCCACTTT.

The chain employs TRBV19 and TRBJ2-2; TRBD1 matches at 8 bases. The CDR3 totals 14 residues. Germline CDR1 and CDR2: LNHDA and SQIVND (reference sequence). V gave up 6 bases and J gave up 3 bases; unmatched junction bases: 3. This CDR3 is CASSPTGDTGELFF. The CDR3 DNA follows: TGTGCCAGTAGCCCGACAGGGGACACCGGGGAGCTGTTTTTT.